The rows below give T cell receptor beta chains drawn from one sample of a study of spatial heterogeneity in lung cancer. Using its own MiXCR run on the 5' RACE reads, TCRdb lists one record per CDR3 protein. Among roughly 80,000 distinct CDR3 sequences listed, under 8.5% were seen once. Sequencing was performed on PBMCs, taken at surgery. The receptor set was obtained from a male donor with early-stage non-small cell lung cancer. CDR3s include the opening cysteine and the closing phenylalanine or tryptophan. D genes are given only for firm matches. Part of the rows lack a size; the others show once, few, many or a class for expanded clones.

>TRBV4-2|TRBD1|TRBJ2-6|NA
CASSQATGGATGANVLTF
TGTGCCAGCAGCCAAGCGACAGGGGGCGCTACCGGGGCCAACGTCCTGACTTTC
>TRBV4-3|TRBD1|TRBJ1-4|many
CASSQDGRGAEKLFF
TGCGCCAGCAGCCAAGACGGCAGGGGGGCTGAAAAACTGTTTTTT
>TRBV12-3/TRBV12-4|NA|TRBJ2-3|few
CASSAVWGDSTDTQYF
TGTGCCAGCAGCGCCGTGTGGGGAGATAGCACAGATACGCAGTATTTT
>TRBV4-1|TRBD2|TRBJ2-5|many
CASRREGGETQYF
TGCGCCAGCAGGCGGGAGGGGGGGGAGACCCAGTACTTC
>TRBV27|NA|TRBJ2-7|many
CASSQYEQYF
TGTGCCAGCAGTCAATACGAGCAGTACTTC
>TRBV3-1|NA|TRBJ1-1|few
CASSPPWGNDEAFF
TGTGCCAGCAGCCCCCCATGGGGCAACGATGAAGCTTTCTTT
>TRBV9|TRBD2|TRBJ2-1|many
CASSPPASGSEQFF
TGTGCCAGCAGCCCACCCGCTAGCGGGAGTGAGCAGTTCTTC
>TRBV4-3|NA|TRBJ1-2|many
CASSQDARAWGYTF
TGCGCCAGCAGCCAAGATGCCAGGGCTTGGGGCTACACCTTC
>TRBV27|NA|TRBJ2-5|few
CASSPRRKTQETQYF
TGTGCCAGCAGTCCACGACGAAAGACTCAAGAGACCCAGTACTTC
>TRBV10-3|NA|TRBJ1-1|many
CAISESQGRTEAFF
TGTGCCATCAGTGAGAGTCAGGGGCGGACTGAAGCTTTCTTT
>TRBV18|NA|TRBJ1-6|NA
CASSPDTGAVLHF
TGTGCCAGCTCACCTGACACCGGGGCAGTCCTCCACTTT
>TRBV28|TRBD2|TRBJ2-3|many
CASSSPLRLADTDTQYF
TGTGCCAGCAGTTCGCCCCTAAGACTAGCGGACACAGATACGCAGTATTTT
>TRBV20-1|NA|TRBJ1-3|NA
CSARGSSGNTIYF
TGCAGTGCTCGGGGATCCTCTGGAAACACCATATATTTT
>TRBV12-3/TRBV12-4|NA|TRBJ1-1|NA
CASSLQSRGTEAFF
TGTGCCAGTAGCCTCCAGAGCCGGGGCACTGAAGCTTTCTTT
>TRBV25-1|NA|TRBJ1-2|few
CASSPGGIYGYTF
TGTGCCAGCAGTCCTGGCGGAATCTATGGCTACACCTTC
>TRBV20-1|TRBD2|TRBJ2-1|many
CSARDLAGGFSYNEQFF
TGCAGTGCTAGAGACCTAGCGGGAGGATTTTCCTACAATGAGCAGTTCTTC
>TRBV6-2/TRBV6-3|TRBD1|TRBJ1-2|NA
CASRIRDRDYGYTF
TGTGCCAGCAGAATCCGGGACAGGGACTATGGCTACACCTTC
>TRBV4-1|TRBD2|TRBJ2-2|many
CASSRGLAGDTGELFF
TGCGCCAGCAGCCGCGGACTAGCGGGAGACACCGGGGAGCTGTTTTTT
>TRBV3-1|NA|TRBJ2-3|few
CASSVGGGDTQYF
TGTGCCAGCAGCGTCGGGGGAGGAGATACGCAGTATTTT
>TRBV24-1|NA|TRBJ1-1|many
CATRRTLNTEAFF
TGTGCCACCCGACGGACTCTGAACACTGAAGCTTTCTTT
>TRBV4-3|NA|TRBJ2-2|few
CASSPGTWGANTGELFF
TGCGCCAGCAGCCCCGGGACCTGGGGCGCGAACACCGGGGAGCTGTTTTTT
>TRBV7-2|TRBD2|TRBJ2-3|few
CASSLDRASGRQADTQYF
TGTGCCAGCAGCTTAGATCGGGCTAGCGGGAGGCAGGCAGATACGCAGTATTTT
>TRBV28|NA|TRBJ2-5|many
CASSTRQGRRETQYF
TGTGCCAGCAGCACCCGTCAGGGTAGAAGAGAGACCCAGTACTTC
>TRBV10-3|NA|TRBJ2-1|many
CAIRLGRDGDEQFF
TGTGCCATCAGGCTTGGGCGGGACGGTGATGAGCAGTTCTTC
>TRBV6-1|NA|TRBJ1-2|NA
CASRDWGVDGYTF
TGTGCCAGCAGGGATTGGGGCGTCGATGGCTACACCTTC
>TRBV20-1|NA|TRBJ2-1|NA
CSALLTYNEQFF
TGCAGTGCATTACTAACCTACAATGAGCAGTTCTTC
>TRBV5-8|NA|TRBJ2-7|few
CASTTKTGPYEQYF
TGTGCCAGCACGACGAAGACAGGCCCCTACGAGCAGTACTTC
>TRBV29-1|NA|TRBJ1-1|many
CSVVPTLNTEAFF
TGCAGCGTTGTACCGACACTGAACACTGAAGCTTTCTTT
>TRBV19|NA|TRBJ2-3|NA
CASSTPGGTTDTQYF
TGTGCCAGTAGTACGCCCGGCGGTACCACAGATACGCAGTATTTT
>TRBV10-3|NA|TRBJ2-2|many
CAINEGNTGELFF
TGTGCCATCAATGAGGGGAACACCGGGGAGCTGTTTTTT
>TRBV11-2|NA|TRBJ1-2|many
CASTTSRGVANYGYTF
TGTGCCAGCACCACCTCGCGGGGGGTTGCTAACTATGGCTACACCTTC
>TRBV7-6|NA|TRBJ2-7|few
CASSLASGRDYEQYF
TGTGCCAGCAGCTTAGCATCCGGGAGAGACTACGAGCAGTACTTC
>TRBV7-2|NA|TRBJ1-1|many
CASSITAVGTEAFF
TGTGCCAGCAGCATAACAGCGGTAGGCACTGAAGCTTTCTTT
>TRBV5-4|TRBD2|TRBJ2-1|few
CASGREISYNEQFF
TGTGCCAGCGGGCGGGAGATATCCTACAATGAGCAGTTCTTC
>TRBV18|NA|TRBJ1-1|few
CASSPPGAGHMNTEAFF
TGTGCCAGCTCCCCCCCGGGGGCCGGCCACATGAACACTGAAGCTTTCTTT
>TRBV20-1|NA|TRBJ2-3|NA
CSARDHITSTDTQYF
TGCAGTGCTAGAGATCACATCACTAGCACAGATACGCAGTATTTT
>TRBV30|TRBD2|TRBJ2-4|NA
CAWNQRGSLAGNIQYF
TGTGCCTGGAATCAGAGGGGATCACTAGCGGGAAACATTCAGTACTTC
>TRBV5-6|NA|TRBJ2-7|NA
CASSWLNDVSYEQYF
TGTGCCAGCAGCTGGCTGAATGACGTTTCCTACGAGCAGTACTTC
>TRBV2|TRBD2|TRBJ2-3|many
CASSGTSGITTDTQYF
TGTGCCAGCAGCGGGACTAGCGGGATCACCACAGATACGCAGTATTTT
>TRBV18|NA|TRBJ2-5|few
CASSPGGQETQYF
TGTGCCAGCTCACCAGGGGGCCAAGAGACCCAGTACTTC
>TRBV28|TRBD1|TRBJ1-1|many
CASSLARQGPNTEAFF
TGTGCCAGCAGTTTAGCCCGACAGGGGCCCAACACTGAAGCTTTCTTT
>TRBV14|TRBD2|TRBJ2-3|many
CASSLLAGGPETQYF
TGTGCCAGCAGCCTTCTAGCGGGAGGGCCGGAAACGCAGTATTTT